This TCR beta chain was recovered during a study of T cell responses to AZD1222 COVID-19 vaccine (dated by TCRdb to 2020 to 2023). Some background on the complete study: Because spike-specific TCR depth and breadth did not differ between the two schedules, AZD1222 recipients who got a second dose at roughly 4 weeks were pooled with those who got a second dose at roughly 12 weeks. TCR sequencing covered roughly 230 trial participants: 200 to 210 given two doses of AZD1222 and 26 given two doses of MenACWY control vaccine. Enrollment into the trials was organized by age into subgroups of 18-55, 56-69 and 70-plus years, and those subgroups contained roughly 160, 29 and 62 TCR-sequenced participants, respectively. General findings and caveats noted by the study authors: In the small 56-69-year group, the increase in depth fell short of significance, most likely because of low power. After two AZD1222 doses, spike-specific TCR breadth and depth were significantly higher than at day 0 and than in MenACWY recipients. Only six or seven AZD1222 recipients were SARS-CoV-2 seropositive at baseline, limiting conclusions about previously exposed vaccinees. Most participants were white British and females outnumbered males, and the authors suggested that clonal diversity may have been underestimated. No day 14 peak-response samples were available, so repertoires were characterized only after the peak T cell response. Reportedly, almost half of the unique spike-specific TCRs recognized epitopes lying outside the regions that are mutated in the B.1.351 and B.1.1.7 variants. The whole spike protein was spanned by vaccine-associated CD4 TCRs, and dominant responses were seen in regions 160-218 and 743-854.

The CDR3 regions of human TCRbeta chains were subjected to immunosequencing. The study's processing was this. Repertoire TCRs were checked for matches against a reference library of SARS-CoV-2-specific TCRs that had been generated using the MIRA antigen-specificity platform. Breadth was defined as the fraction of unique TCRs that were SARS-CoV-2-associated, and depth was defined as the fraction of total T cells that were SARS-CoV-2-associated. Using the MIRA data, every spike-specific TCR was mapped to the spike region that the TCR reacted to and assigned to either a CD4 or a CD8 class. Log10-transformed breadth and depth values were compared by one-way ANOVA with Sidak's multiple comparisons tests. TCRdb retrieved this table from immuneACCESS and kept in-frame rearrangements only. Not all clones are present; in checked studies, unresolved V genes account for under half, and no reason is known for the remainder. V, J and clone size are taken as reported in that table, and D and trimming were inferred from the DNA itself. The sample has about 87,000 clones on record, 90% of them singletons. Jointly, the top ten make up approximately 9.1% of the sample.

As regards this clone: Its antigen is still unknown. Per-nucleotide qualities are absent, and no much larger clonotype sits a single base away.

The germline V gene sets CDR1 to MNHEY and CDR2 to SVGAGI. From the cysteine through the phenylalanine, the CDR3 covers 13 amino acids. Just the 39-base CDR3 DNA is kept, in frame starting at base 1. V is clipped by 0 bases and J by 5 bases, and the sequence between their germline boundaries is 8 bases long. What this sample's time point label stands for: baseline before first vaccination. The vaccinee samples were drawn from two UK trials, COV001 and COV002, one of which was a single-blind randomized controlled phase 2/3 trial testing AZD1222 (ChAdOx1 nCoV-19) in healthy adults. For TCRbeta chain sequencing, PBMC samples were collected from trial participants at day 0 and at day 28 after the second dose.

The source material was peripheral blood, sampled on day 0 of AZD1222 vaccination. The rearrangement combines TRBV6-5 with TRBJ2-7; matching of 5 bases hints at TRBD2 as the D gene. The receptor was derived from an adult in good health. The CDR3 sequence is CASSYSSGNEQYF. The DNA sequence is as follows: TGTGCCAGCAGTTACTCCTCGGGGAACGAGCAGTACTTC.